The clone carrying this T cell receptor (beta chain) was picked up a small number of times. What it binds is not known. Unique molecular identifiers were incorporated during preparation of the TCRbeta library. TCRdb reanalysed the PCR reads using MiXCR and keeps one entry per CDR3 protein. The sample yields fewer than 500,000 distinct CDR3 sequences, roughly 43% seen once. This sample was included in a study of T-cell reconstitution after alpha-beta-depleted transplantation in children. Regarding the study as a whole: The study reportedly traced alpha-beta T cells about two months after transplant to several hundred expanded graft clones.

This CDR3 is 17 amino acids long. The V gene end was trimmed by 0 bases and the J gene end by 2 bases; junction bases not matched to a gene: 6. Germline V lookup: CDR1 MGHRA, CDR2 YSYEKL. This chain joins TRBV4-1 and TRBJ2-1, with 8 nucleotides matching TRBD2. The starting material was PBMCs, obtained before TCRalphabeta/CD19-depleted stem cell transplant. The receptor was isolated from a girl aged 2-15 years with aplastic anemia, due to receive a stem cell transplant. CDR3 DNA: TGCGCCAGCAGCCAAGAATCGACTAGCGCGACCTACAATGAGCAGTTCTTC. Protein sequence: CASSQESTSATYNEQFF.